Following are 3 T cell receptor beta chains from one sample sequenced in a study of blood T cell repertoires in COVID-19. This table comes from immunoSEQ multiplex PCR, and its TCRdb copy is limited to in-frame clones, with some not included. Of some 120,000 clones in the sample, around four fifths were seen once. Sequences were obtained from peripheral blood. These receptors came from a man aged 80 or over with active or convalescent COVID-19.

J is TRBJ2-7 and V is TRBV5-4, with a possible D match to TRBD1 (6 bases). V lost 4 bases to trimming and J lost 6 bases, with 17 bases between them. Germline V CDR1 and CDR2: SGHNT, YYREEE (reference sequence). This CDR3 has 14 amino acids. The CDR3 loop reads CASSPAQGTGEQYF. The CDR3 nucleotides are TGTGCCAGCAGCCCGGCTCAGGGGACGGGCGAGCAGTACTTC.

The chain uses TRBV4-3 and TRBJ1-6; a weak D match, TRBD1 (5 bases). Trimming shortened V by 0 bases and J by 5 bases, and 14 bases separated the two germline ends. Germline loops: CDR1 LGHNA, CDR2 YSLEER. The CDR3 runs 17 residues. CDR3 residues: CASSQDRIRADNSPLHF. The CDR3 bases are TGCGCCAGCAGCCAAGATCGGATCAGGGCGGATAATTCACCCCTCCACTTT.

This chain joins TRBV6-5 and TRBJ2-7; maybe TRBD1 (6 bases). Trimming took 6 bases from V and 2 from J, leaving 14 bases between them. In germline, CDR1 is MNHEY, CDR2 SVGAGI. The CDR3 length is 14 residues. The CDR3 reads CASSSDRPPYEQYF. The CDR3 bases are TGTGCCAGCAGCTCTGACAGGCCCCCCTACGAGCAGTACTTC.